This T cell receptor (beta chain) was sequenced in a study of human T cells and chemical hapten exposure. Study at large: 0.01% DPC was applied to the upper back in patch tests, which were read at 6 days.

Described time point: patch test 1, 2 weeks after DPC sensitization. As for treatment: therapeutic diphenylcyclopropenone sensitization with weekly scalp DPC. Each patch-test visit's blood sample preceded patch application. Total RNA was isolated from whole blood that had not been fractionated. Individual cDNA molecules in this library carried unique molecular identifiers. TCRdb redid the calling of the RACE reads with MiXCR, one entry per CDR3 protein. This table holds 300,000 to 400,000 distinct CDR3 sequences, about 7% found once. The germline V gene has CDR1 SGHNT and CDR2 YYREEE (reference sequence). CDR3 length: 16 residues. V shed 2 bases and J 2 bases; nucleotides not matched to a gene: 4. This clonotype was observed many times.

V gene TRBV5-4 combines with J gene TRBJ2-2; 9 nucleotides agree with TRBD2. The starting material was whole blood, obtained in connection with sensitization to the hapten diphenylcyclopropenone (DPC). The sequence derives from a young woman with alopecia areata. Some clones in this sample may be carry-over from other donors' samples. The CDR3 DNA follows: TGTGCCAGCAGCTTCCGCGGGGGGGCCAACACCGGGGAGCTGTTTTTT. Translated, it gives CASSFRGGANTGELFF.